The 15 T cell receptor beta chains reported below all come from one sample, sequenced in a study of CD8 T cells in Susac syndrome. Reverse transcription of about 0.5 to 1 ug RNA used random hexamers. From the immunoSEQ multiplex PCR reads, TCRdb called clonotypes with MiXCR, one entry per CDR3 protein. In the table there are over 65,000 distinct CDR3 sequences, 85% to 95% of which are singletons. The sequencing input was CD4+ T cells from PBMCs. These receptors were taken from a human donor with Susac syndrome.

V gene TRBV9 combines with J gene TRBJ1-2; 7 bases fit TRBD1. CDR1 and CDR2 (germline): SGDLS, YYNGEE. V lost 4 bases, J lost 8 bases, and 8 bases stayed unmatched. The CDR3 extends over 13 amino acids. For the CDR3, the DNA is TGTGCCAGCAGCCTACAGGGGAAGAGCGGCTACACCTTC. Translation gives CASSLQGKSGYTF.

The V and J genes are TRBV20-1 and TRBJ2-3; TRBD2 might be the D (7 bases). V lost 1 base and J 6 bases, leaving 11 bases between the germline ends. The length of the CDR3 is 13 residues. The germline gives CDR1 DFQATT, CDR2 SNEGSKA (reference sequence). The CDR3 nucleotides are TGCAGTGCTAGAGGGGGGGGGCAGGATACGCAGTATTTT. Protein sequence: CSARGGGQDTQYF.

The chain carries TRBV6-1 and TRBJ2-7; D is perhaps TRBD1 (6 bases). CDR1 is MNHNS, CDR2 SASEGT, per germline. Deletions cut 1 base from V and 4 bases from J, with 8 bases between. The CDR3 sequence is 13 residues long. CDR3 loop: CASSEGTAYEQYF. The DNA for the CDR3 is TGTGCCAGCAGTGAAGGGACAGCGTACGAGCAGTACTTC.

The V call is TRBV5-1, the J call TRBJ1-2; D is uncertain. Germline V CDR1 and CDR2: SGHRS, YFSETQ. V lost 0 bases to trimming and J lost 4 bases, with 16 bases between them. The CDR3 is 16 residues long. CDR3 nucleotide sequence: TGCGCCAGCAGCTTGGCCGAGGGCAGGATGGGCTATGGCTACACCTTC. Translation: CASSLAEGRMGYGYTF.

The rearrangement joins TRBV20-1 to TRBJ1-2; unclear D gene. Germline CDR1 DFQATT, CDR2 SNEGSKA (reference sequence). CDR3 length: 14 residues. The V end lost 1 base, the J end lost 5 bases, and 14 bases lay between the germline ends. The CDR3 loop is CSARGMGAIYGYTF. The DNA of the CDR3 is TGCAGTGCTAGAGGGATGGGTGCCATTTATGGCTACACCTTC.

The V gene is TRBV5-6, the J gene TRBJ1-2; D is possibly TRBD1 (5 bases). The CDR3 is 18 amino acids. The V and J ends lost 2 bases and 2 bases respectively, with 22 bases between them. CDR1 is SGHDT, CDR2 YYEEEE, per germline. The CDR3 protein is CASSLWRSGSEKNYGYTF. CDR3 in DNA: TGTGCCAGCAGCTTATGGCGATCAGGGTCAGAAAAAAACTATGGCTACACCTTC.

V is TRBV7-2 and J is TRBJ2-4, with 7 bases lining up with TRBD1. With V trimmed by 5 bases and J by 7 bases, 5 bases remained unmatched. Per germline, CDR1 SGHTA and CDR2 FQGNSA. This CDR3 contains 13 residues. Here the CDR3 DNA reads TGTGCCAGCAGCCAGGGGGTCGGGAACATTCAGTACTTC. This gives the protein CASSQGVGNIQYF.

The chain joins TRBV2 to TRBJ2-1; possibly TRBD1 for D (5 bases). In germline, CDR1 is SNHLY, CDR2 FYNNEI. Trimming left V 3 bases short and J 5 bases short, with 14 bases between. The CDR3 covers 15 residues. The CDR3 DNA follows: TGTGCCAGCAGTGATCTGGGCCTAGGGGACAATGAGCAGTTCTTC. Encoded protein: CASSDLGLGDNEQFF. The whole variable domain, filled in from reference TRBV2 and TRBJ2-1, reads EPEVTQTPSHQVTQMGQEVILRCVPISNHLYFYWYRQILGQKVEFLVSFYNNEISEKSEIFDDQFSVERPDGSNFTLKIRSTKLEDSAMYFCASSDLGLGDNEQFFGPGTRLTVL.

The genes are TRBV20-1 and TRBJ2-2; TRBD2 aligns across 7 bases. This CDR3 spans 13 amino acids. Germline lookup yields CDR1 DFQATT and CDR2 SNEGSKA (reference sequence). V dropped 3 bases and J dropped 7; count of bases not matched to a gene: 5. In DNA, the CDR3 is TGCAGTGCTAGCGGGGGGTATGGCGGGGAGCTGTTTTTT. Translating gives CSASGGYGGELFF.

The chain recombines TRBV20-1 with TRBJ2-1; 13 bases fit TRBD2. The V and J ends lost 6 bases and 8 bases, in that order; junction bases with no gene match: 13. Germline V gives CDR1 DFQATT, CDR2 SNEGSKA (reference sequence). The length of the CDR3 is 16 residues. Here the CDR3 reads CSAYGLAGDFGHEQFF. The CDR3 nucleotides are TGCAGTGCCTACGGACTAGCGGGAGACTTCGGGCATGAGCAGTTCTTC.

The genes are TRBV30 and TRBJ1-1; D may be TRBD1 (5 bases). CDR3 length equals 13 residues. Trimming shortened V by 8 bases and J by 1 base, and 14 bases separated the two germline ends. Germline CDR1 GTSNPN, CDR2 SVGIG (reference sequence). The CDR3 nucleotides read TGTGCCACCAAAAGGGGATCGAACACTGAAGCTTTCTTT. Translated: CATKRGSNTEAFF.

The V and J genes are TRBV20-1 and TRBJ1-5; D remains unclear. The length of the CDR3 is 12 residues. Germline CDR1 and CDR2: DFQATT and SNEGSKA (reference sequence). V was clipped by 4 bases and J by 1 base, with 5 bases between them. Here the CDR3 reads CSAMGSNQPQHF. The CDR3 nucleotides read TGCAGTGCTATGGGGAGCAATCAGCCCCAGCATTTT.

The chain has TRBV18 and TRBJ2-6; D gene unclear. The CDR3 is 15 amino acids. V shed 4 bases and J shed 0 bases, with 7 bases lying between them. Germline V gene lookup returns CDR1 KGHSH and CDR2 LQKENI. The CDR3 sequence: CASSQARSGANVLTF. Here the CDR3 DNA reads TGTGCCAGCTCACAAGCACGCTCTGGGGCCAACGTCCTGACTTTC.

This chain connects TRBV28 to TRBJ1-3, with 7 nucleotides matching TRBD1. The CDR3 runs 15 residues. V shed 6 bases, J shed 4 bases, and the junction held 9 bases outside the gene matches. Germline loops: CDR1 MDHEN, CDR2 SYDVKM. The CDR3 DNA sequence: TGTGCCAGCAGGCCGACAGGGAAGGCAGGAAACACCATATATTTT. It codes for CASRPTGKAGNTIYF.

This clonotype is a singleton in its sample. The chain uses TRBV12-3 or TRBV12-4 and TRBJ2-5; 7 bases match TRBD2. V dropped 1 base and J dropped 4; count of bases not matched to a gene: 6. The CDR3 totals 15 residues. The CDR3 reads CASSLGGGARETQYF. The CDR3 region has the DNA TGTGCCAGCAGTTTAGGCGGGGGTGCTAGAGAGACCCAGTACTTC.